A single sample is the source of the 2 T cell receptor beta chains below, sequenced in a study of T cells after yellow fever vaccination. TCRdb used MiXCR to reprocess the 5' RACE reads, holding one entry per CDR3 protein. The table shows approximately 160,000 distinct CDR3 sequences, with about 6.2% occurring only once. Sequencing was performed on CD4+ T cells sorted from PBMCs, taken on the day of the first yellow fever vaccination. These receptors were obtained from a man between 18 and 35 years old who received the YFV17D yellow fever vaccine.

The CDR3 DNA follows: TGTGCCAGCCGATTGCAGGGGGCTGGAAACACCATATATTTT. It translates to CASRLQGAGNTIYF. This chain joins TRBV12-3 or TRBV12-4 and TRBJ1-3; 7 positions match TRBD1. CDR3 length equals 14 residues. Trimming removed 8 bases from V and 2 bases from J; junction bases left unmatched: 6.

This chain uses TRBV9 with TRBJ2-5, with 14 bases aligning to TRBD2. V was pared by 3 bases and J by 5 bases, with 6 bases of the junction left unmatched. Germline V gives CDR1 SGDLS, CDR2 YYNGEE. This CDR3 region has 16 residues. CDR3 region: CASSEVTSGGAETQYF. For the CDR3, the DNA is TGTGCCAGCAGCGAGGTGACTAGCGGGGGGGCGGAGACCCAGTACTTC.